A selection of T cell receptor beta chains follows, all from one sample in a study of T cell responses to AZD1222 COVID-19 vaccine. Assay used: immunoSEQ multiplex PCR; TCRdb lists only in-frame clones, some missing. Of a few hundred thousand clones in the sample, more than 80% were seen once. The source material was peripheral blood, sampled on day 0 of AZD1222 vaccination. The receptors were sampled from an adult in good health. Both conserved end residues are part of each CDR3. The D gene is left open where the match is weak. The size field is filled for only some rows; it gives once, few, many or a size class.

TRBV20-1	.	TRBJ2-2	.	11	TGCAGTGTGGAGGGACCCGGGGAGCTGTTTTTT	CSVEGPGELFF
TRBV7-9	.	TRBJ2-5	.	16	TGTGCCAGCAGTTTTCCCTCCGACAGCCTCCAAGAGACCCAGTACTTC	CASSFPSDSLQETQYF
TRBV27	.	TRBJ1-2	.	14	TGTGCCAGCAGTTTATCAGGGGCGAACTATGGCTACACCTTC	CASSLSGANYGYTF
TRBV5-6	TRBD1	TRBJ1-3	once	16	TGTGCCAGCAGCTTGGCAGGACAGGGGACCGGAAACACCATATATTTT	CASSLAGQGTGNTIYF
TRBV9	.	TRBJ1-2	.	17	TGTGCCAGCACCCCAGGGGCAGGTTCTTTGCGGAGCTATGGCTACACCTTC	CASTPGAGSLRSYGYTF
TRBV28	.	TRBJ1-2	.	13	TGTGCCAGCAGTGATGGACAGAACTATGGCTACACCTTC	CASSDGQNYGYTF
TRBV9	.	TRBJ1-2	.	15	TGTGCCAGCAGCCGGGAGGGGGGGCTGAACTATGGCTACACCTTC	CASSREGGLNYGYTF
TRBV18	.	TRBJ2-7	.	14	TGTGCCAGCTCACCGGGCAGACTATACTACGAGCAGTACTTC	CASSPGRLYYEQYF
TRBV4-1	TRBD2	TRBJ2-1	.	21	TGCGCCAGCAGCCAAGATTTCGGGCTAGCGGGGGGCTACAGCTCCTACAATGAGCAGTTCTTC	CASSQDFGLAGGYSSYNEQFF
TRBV3-1/TRBV3-2	TRBD1	TRBJ2-7	.	15	TGTGCCAGCAGCCCCCGGGACAGGAGCTCCTACGAGCAGTACTTC	CASSPRDRSSYEQYF
TRBV2	.	TRBJ1-1	.	11	TGTGCCAGCAACTCCCAACTGACCCCGCCTTTT	CASNSQLTPPF
TRBV27	.	TRBJ2-3	.	15	TGTGCCAGCAGTAAAGAGGCCGCTCAAAGGGGTACGCAGTATTTT	CASSKEAAQRGTQYF
TRBV7-2	.	TRBJ1-1	.	14	TGTGCCAGCAGCTCTCGACAGATGAACACTGAAGCTTTCTTT	CASSSRQMNTEAFF
TRBV28	TRBD1	TRBJ1-2	.	15	TGTGCCAGCAGAAGATTGGACAGGGGAAACTATGGCTACACCTTC	CASRRLDRGNYGYTF
TRBV5-1	TRBD2	TRBJ2-1	.	15	TGCGCCAGCAGCCCGAGGGGAGCGGGAGGCAATGAGCAGTTCTTC	CASSPRGAGGNEQFF
TRBV18	.	TRBJ1-6	.	14	TGTGCCAGCTCATACGGTGTTGGGGATTCACCCCTCCACTTT	CASSYGVGDSPLHF
TRBV10-3	.	TRBJ2-1	.	14	TGTGCCATCAGCGCTGCCGTGTCCTACAATGAGCAGTTCTTC	CAISAAVSYNEQFF
TRBV7-2	TRBD2	TRBJ2-1	.	15	TGTGCCAGCAGCCCTGGACTAGCGGGAGTGAATGAGCAGTTCTTC	CASSPGLAGVNEQFF
TRBV7-9	.	TRBJ2-3	.	15	TGTGCCAGCACCCAGGTCGTATCCTACACAGATACGCAGTATTTT	CASTQVVSYTDTQYF
TRBV19	.	TRBJ2-6	.	17	TGTGCCAGTAGTATCGTCAGACAAGACTCTGGGGCCAACGTCCTGACTTTC	CASSIVRQDSGANVLTF
TRBV25-1	.	TRBJ1-1	.	17	TGTGCCAGCAGTGAATTCGGGAGGGCTGGGGTGAACACTGAAGCTTTCTTT	CASSEFGRAGVNTEAFF